The 21 T cell receptor beta chains listed next were all sequenced from one sample in a study of response to subunit inactivated influenza vaccine. From the RT-PCR reads, TCRdb called clonotypes with MiXCR, one entry per CDR3 protein. The sample consists of around 540,000 distinct CDR3 sequences, about 11% of them appearing once. The sequencing here drew on PBMCs from blood, taken on the day of vaccination. Receptors were obtained from a man aged 45-60 years who received an inactivated influenza vaccine.

This clonotype was seen a handful of times. V is TRBV12-3 or TRBV12-4 and J is TRBJ2-7; D may correspond to TRBD1 or TRBD2 (6 bases each). V shed 3 bases and J shed 1 base, with 16 bases lying between them. This CDR3 is 16 amino acids long. The CDR3 bases are TGTGCCAGCAGTTTGGGGGGCTCCGAGGGATCCTACGAGCAGTACTTC. Residues: CASSLGGSEGSYEQYF.

This clonotype was found many times. The V call is TRBV5-1, the J call TRBJ2-5; D call uncertain. The CDR3 length is 13 residues. The germline V gene has CDR1 SGHRS and CDR2 YFSETQ. Trimming cost V 5 bases and J 5 bases, with 13 bases left between them. The CDR3 protein is CASRQLNSETQYF. The CDR3, as DNA: TGCGCCAGCAGGCAGCTCAACTCGGAGACCCAGTACTTC.

This chain joins TRBV20-1 and TRBJ2-1, with TRBD2 identical over 8 bases. The length of the CDR3 is 12 residues. Germline CDR1 reads DFQATT; CDR2 reads SNEGSKA (reference sequence). V shed 3 bases, J shed 9 bases, and the junction held 4 bases outside the gene matches. The CDR3 loop reads CSASGRAAEQFF. The CDR3, as DNA: TGCAGTGCTAGCGGGAGGGCCGCTGAGCAGTTCTTC.

This clonotype was observed a few times. The rearrangement joins TRBV5-1 to TRBJ1-2; D uncertain. This CDR3 is built from 12 residues. CDR1 and CDR2 (germline): SGHRS, YFSETQ. The V and J ends lost 4 bases and 0 bases respectively, with 4 bases between them. The CDR3 sequence: CASSDANYGYTF. The CDR3 coding sequence is TGCGCCAGCAGCGACGCTAACTATGGCTACACCTTC. The full variable domain, completed using reference TRBV5-1 and TRBJ1-2, is KAGVTQTPRYLIKTRGQQVTLSCSPISGHRSVSWYQQTPGQGLQFLFEYFSETQRNKGNFPGRFSGRQFSNSRSEMNVSTLELGDSALYLCASSDANYGYTFGSGTRLTVV.

This clonotype was seen more than once but under ten times. The chain joins TRBV7-3 to TRBJ2-7; D possibly matches TRBD1 or TRBD2 (5 bases each). Germline lookup yields CDR1 SGHTA and CDR2 FQGTGA. CDR3 size: 15 residues. With 5 bases removed from V and 2 bases from J, the gap between germline ends came to 16 bases. CDR3: CASSPSGTLTYEQYF. The CDR3 bases are TGTGCCAGCAGCCCATCCGGGACCCTGACCTACGAGCAGTACTTC.

The chain has TRBV5-6 and TRBJ2-7, with 7 bases fitting TRBD1. Germline CDR1 reads SGHDT; CDR2 reads YYEEEE. The CDR3 loop spans 13 amino acids. The ends lost 7 bases at V and 3 bases at J; junction bases unmatched: 7. CDR3 loop: CASGNRDSYEQYF. The CDR3 bases are TGTGCCAGCGGTAACCGGGACAGCTACGAGCAGTACTTC.

This clonotype was seen a few times. V is TRBV27 and J is TRBJ2-5, with 9 nucleotides matching TRBD2. CDR3 size: 17 residues. The germline V gene encodes CDR1 MNHEY and CDR2 SMNVEV (reference sequence). V shed 3 bases, J shed 5 bases, and the junction held 13 bases outside the gene matches. CDR3 residues: CASSFNAAGGPGETQYF. The CDR3 nucleotides are TGTGCCAGCAGTTTTAATGCGGCGGGGGGGCCCGGGGAGACCCAGTACTTC.

CDR3 DNA: TGCGCCAGCAGCTTACCGGGACTAGCGGGCTCAAGCACAGATACGCAGTATTTT. It codes for CASSLPGLAGSSTDTQYF. The chain joins TRBV5-1 to TRBJ2-3, with TRBD2 matching over 12 bases. CDR3 length: 18 residues. After removal of 2 bases from V and 0 bases from J, the junction contained 7 bases not matched to a gene. Germline V CDR1 and CDR2: SGHRS, YFSETQ.

The chain uses TRBV7-9 and TRBJ2-7; D remains ambiguous. V gave up 7 bases and J gave up 6 bases, with 10 bases separating them. The germline CDR1 and CDR2 sequences are SEHNR and FQNEAQ (reference sequence). This CDR3 comprises 11 residues. The CDR3 DNA reads TGTGCCAGCATCTTCTCGACCGAGCAGTACTTC. Its translation: CASIFSTEQYF. Complete variable domain (other parts from reference TRBV7-9 and TRBJ2-7): DTGVSQNPRHKITKRGQNVTFRCDPISEHNRLYWYRQTLGQGPEFLTYFQNEAQLEKSRLLSDRFSAERPKGSFSTLEIQRTEQGDSAMYLCASIFSTEQYFGPGTRLTVT.

This clonotype was seen at least ten times. This rearrangement joins TRBV12-3 or TRBV12-4 to TRBJ2-1; D unclear. CDR3 size: 12 residues. V was pared by 6 bases and J by 8 bases, with 11 bases between. CDR3 in DNA: TGTGCCAGCAGAAGACCGGGCGATGAGCAGTTCTTC. Its translation is CASRRPGDEQFF.

This chain links TRBV14 with TRBJ1-2; no clear D. The CDR3 runs 15 residues. Germline CDR1 SGHDN, CDR2 FVKESK. V was shortened by 4 bases and J by 0 bases, with 12 bases between the two germline ends. CDR3 loop: CASSPGWGSNYGYTF. The CDR3 DNA is TGTGCCAGCAGCCCCGGGTGGGGATCTAACTATGGCTACACCTTC.

In this sample, this clonotype turned up a few times. This chain joins TRBV7-3 and TRBJ2-3, with D possibly TRBD1 on 5 matching bases. The V end was cut by 7 bases, the J end by 0 bases, with 17 bases between. Per the germline V gene, CDR1 is SGHTA and CDR2 is FQGTGA. The CDR3 sequence is 16 residues long. The CDR3 spells CASTPGLGASTDTQYF. The CDR3 DNA follows: TGTGCCAGCACCCCAGGCTTAGGGGCTAGCACAGATACGCAGTATTTT.

This clonotype was observed many times. The rearrangement joins TRBV7-9 to TRBJ2-7; D gene ambiguous. CDR1 and CDR2 (germline): SEHNR, FQNEAQ (reference sequence). V dropped 5 bases and J dropped 4 bases, with 9 bases sitting between them. The CDR3 length is 12 residues. The CDR3 reads CASSLGQYEQYF. The DNA for the CDR3 is TGTGCCAGCAGCCTGGGCCAATACGAGCAGTACTTC.

This clonotype was counted only a few times. This chain connects TRBV7-6 to TRBJ2-3, with 8 bases that match TRBD2. V shed 5 bases, J shed 2 bases, and the junction held 9 bases outside the gene matches. Germline V gives CDR1 SGHVS, CDR2 FNYEAQ. The CDR3 is made up of 16 amino acids. CDR3 protein: CASSPTAGGPTDTQYF. The CDR3 DNA follows: TGTGCCAGCAGCCCGACGGCGGGAGGCCCCACAGATACGCAGTATTTT.

V is TRBV10-1 and J is TRBJ2-1; D ambiguous. The length of the CDR3 is 16 residues. Germline V lookup: CDR1 WNHNN, CDR2 SYGVQD (reference sequence). V lost 4 bases, J lost 6 bases, and 19 bases lay in between. CDR3 nucleotides: TGCGCCAGCAGTGGATCGAGAAGCCGGACCCTCAATGAGCAGTTCTTC. It translates to CASSGSRSRTLNEQFF.

This clonotype was counted only a few times. The chain links TRBV12-3 or TRBV12-4 to TRBJ2-2; D may be TRBD1 or TRBD2 (5 bases each). V gave up 5 bases and J gave up 6 bases, with 13 bases separating them. The CDR3 sequence is 14 residues long. The DNA for the CDR3 is TGTGCCAGCAGTCTCCAGGGAGCGGCCGGGGAGCTGTTTTTT. This translates into CASSLQGAAGELFF.

This chain uses TRBV7-2 with TRBJ2-7; D unclear. CDR1 and CDR2 (germline): SGHTA, FQGNSA. The CDR3 contains 13 residues. V was cut by 3 bases and J by 3 bases, with 9 bases left in between. In nucleotides, the CDR3 is TGTGCCAGCAGCTTCGCCGACGGCTACGAGCAGTACTTC. Amino acids: CASSFADGYEQYF.

J is TRBJ2-2 and V is TRBV5-1; D is ambiguous. Germline assignment: CDR1 SGHRS and CDR2 YFSETQ. With 0 bases removed from V and 7 bases from J, the gap between germline ends came to 10 bases. CDR3 length: 14 residues. The CDR3 loop reads CASSLGATVGELFF. CDR3 in DNA: TGCGCCAGCAGCTTGGGAGCGACGGTCGGGGAGCTGTTTTTT.

This clonotype has more than one count but fewer than ten. The CDR3 loop reads CSARDRFLAGGLSEQFF. The CDR3 nucleotides are TGCAGTGCTAGAGACCGGTTTTTAGCGGGGGGGCTTAGTGAGCAGTTCTTC. The chain joins TRBV20-1 to TRBJ2-1; 11 bases map to TRBD2. V shed 0 bases, J shed 9 bases, and the junction held 13 bases outside the gene matches. The CDR3 has 17 residues. CDR1 is DFQATT, CDR2 SNEGSKA, per germline (reference sequence).

The chain recombines TRBV4-2 with TRBJ1-5; D may be TRBD1 (6 bases). V was shortened by 1 base and J by 2 bases, with 15 bases between the two germline ends. Germline V gene data show CDR1 as LGHNA and CDR2 as YNFKEQ. The CDR3 has 17 residues. The CDR3: CASSQGQAGTGNQPQHF. In DNA, the CDR3 is TGTGCCAGCAGCCAAGGACAGGCAGGTACGGGCAATCAGCCCCAGCATTTT.

The rearrangement joins TRBV20-1 to TRBJ1-4, with 7 bases identical to TRBD1. Trimming removed 1 base from V and 8 bases from J; junction bases left unmatched: 10. CDR1 and CDR2 (germline): DFQATT, SNEGSKA (reference sequence). CDR3 length equals 15 residues. The CDR3 coding sequence is TGCAGTGCTAGAGCGACTATGGAGGGGGCAGAAAAACTGTTTTTT. This codes for CSARATMEGAEKLFF.